The 29 T cell receptor beta chains given below trace back to one sample, sequenced in a study of T cells in Graves' hyperthyroidism and ophthalmopathy. There were TCR beta CDR3 regions amplified from RNA transcripts. HTBI primers were the set used in a first-round RT-PCR of the TCR CDR3. Each CDR3 protein is one row after TCRdb ran MiXCR on the multiplex PCR reads. The sample lists about 560,000 distinct CDR3 sequences; approximately 44% were seen once. The sequencing input was peripheral blood or thyroid tissue (not recorded which). The receptors originated from a woman aged 18 to 35 with Graves' hyperthyroidism.

The chain couples TRBV6-1 to TRBJ2-2; D remains ambiguous. Germline V gives CDR1 MNHNS, CDR2 SASEGT. The CDR3 covers 13 residues. Trimming stripped 6 bases from V and 6 bases from J, with 11 bases between. The CDR3 DNA reads as TGTGCCAGCAGCCAAGGGCGCCCCGGGGAGCTGTTTTTT. Protein: CASSQGRPGELFF.

This clonotype was recorded a few times. The rearrangement joins TRBV24-1 to TRBJ2-2, with 7 bases matching TRBD1. Unmatched junction bases numbered 0, after V lost 2 bases and J lost 4 bases. From germline, CDR1 is KGHDR and CDR2 SFDVKD. There are 14 residues in the CDR3. CDR3 sequence reads: CATSDWTGTGELFF. Written as DNA, the CDR3 is TGTGCCACCAGTGATTGGACAGGCACCGGGGAGCTGTTTTTT.

V usage is TRBV7-2 and J usage is TRBJ1-2; 7 positions match TRBD1. Per germline, CDR1 SGHTA and CDR2 FQGNSA. V shed 6 bases, J shed 0 bases, and the junction held 10 bases outside the gene matches. This CDR3 has 16 amino acids. The CDR3, as DNA: TGTGCCAGCAGTCCTCTCGCAGGGGGATCTAACTATGGCTACACCTTC. Translating it yields CASSPLAGGSNYGYTF.

V is TRBV7-9 and J is TRBJ1-5; D is unresolved. Germline-derived CDR1 and CDR2 are SEHNR and FQNEAQ (reference sequence). This CDR3 spans 17 amino acids. The V end was cut by 2 bases, the J end by 1 base, with 15 bases between. The DNA for the CDR3 is TGTGCCAGCAGCTTATTGGGCCTATTGGGGAGCAATCAGCCCCAGCATTTT. Protein: CASSLLGLLGSNQPQHF.

The chain links TRBV2 to TRBJ1-2; D uncertain. This CDR3 is 14 amino acids long. The V end was cut by 6 bases, the J end by 7 bases, with 18 bases between. Germline CDR1 SNHLY, CDR2 FYNNEI. The CDR3 region is CASSYKIGESGYTF. CDR3 coding DNA: TGTGCCAGCAGCTACAAGATTGGGGAGAGTGGCTACACCTTC.

This clonotype was seen many times. The chain combines TRBV29-1 with TRBJ1-5; 9 positions agree with TRBD1. The germline gives CDR1 SQVTM, CDR2 ANQGSEA. The CDR3 consists of 12 residues. With V trimmed by 7 bases and J by 6 bases, 4 bases remained unmatched. CDR3 loop: CSAGQGIQPQHF. The CDR3 coding sequence is TGCAGCGCCGGACAGGGGATTCAGCCCCAGCATTTT. The variable domain in full, with the rest retrieved from reference TRBV29-1 and TRBJ1-5, is SAVISQKPSRDICQRGTSLTIQCQVDSQVTMMFWYRQQPGQSLTLIATANQGSEATYESGFVIDKFPISRPNLTFSTLTVSNMSPEDSSIYLCSAGQGIQPQHFGDGTRLSIL.

V is TRBV20-1 and J is TRBJ1-4; D is unclear. The V gene's germline CDR1 is DFQATT and CDR2 SNEGSKA (reference sequence). V was pared by 5 bases and J by 2 bases, with 12 bases between. This CDR3 contains 14 residues. The CDR3 nucleotides read TGCAGTGCTGGGAGGGCAGGCACTAATGAAAAACTGTTTTTT. Translated, it gives CSAGRAGTNEKLFF.

This clonotype came up many times. This chain joins TRBV29-1 and TRBJ2-6; 7 nucleotides line up with TRBD1. CDR3 length: 14 residues. The V gene's germline CDR1 is SQVTM and CDR2 ANQGSEA. V shed 7 bases and J 1 base; nucleotides not matched to a gene: 4. For the CDR3, the DNA is TGCAGCGCCCGGGACAGTTCTGGGGCCAACGTCCTGACTTTC. Residues: CSARDSSGANVLTF.

The chain couples TRBV24-1 to TRBJ2-2; D not certain. The germline CDR1 and CDR2 sequences are KGHDR and SFDVKD. CDR3 length: 11 residues. Trimming removed 4 bases at V and 8 bases at J, with 4 bases between. The CDR3 sequence: CATSEGGELFF. The DNA of the CDR3 is TGTGCCACCAGTGAAGGAGGGGAGCTGTTTTTT.

The V call is TRBV5-1, the J call TRBJ1-6; D gene ambiguous. V was trimmed by 5 bases and J by 0 bases, leaving 12 bases between them. The CDR3 runs 16 residues. Germline lookup yields CDR1 SGHRS and CDR2 YFSETQ. CDR3 sequence reads: CASRPYEGSYNSPLHF. The CDR3 region has the DNA TGCGCCAGCAGACCGTACGAAGGCTCCTATAATTCACCCCTCCACTTT.

Remarks on this clonotype: Since a much larger clone is just one base distant, this may be a read error. The chain's CDR3 is CTSSLARQGEPQHF. CDR3 bases: TGTACCAGCAGCTTAGCGAGGCAGGGTGAGCCCCAGCATTTT. The chain employs TRBV7-9 and TRBJ1-5; D perhaps matches TRBD1 (5 bases). Germline CDR1 SEHNR, CDR2 FQNEAQ (reference sequence). The CDR3 extends over 14 amino acids.

This clonotype was seen many times. V and J are TRBV2 and TRBJ2-7; TRBD1 matches 8 bases. J gave up 5 bases and V 7 bases, and 10 bases lay outside the gene matches. Germline V CDR1 and CDR2: SNHLY, FYNNEI. The CDR3 has 14 residues. The CDR3 sequence: CASTWTGSANEQYF. The DNA of the CDR3 is TGTGCCAGCACCTGGACAGGGTCCGCGAACGAGCAGTACTTC.

As to this clonotype: Just one base apart from a much larger clone, this may be a read error. The CDR3 ends on some other residue instead of the conserved phenylalanine or tryptophan, so this is likely a read error. The V gene is TRBV29-1, the J gene TRBJ2-3; D unclear. Trimming stripped 2 bases from V and 0 bases from J, with 6 bases between. The CDR3 is 13 residues long. Germline assignment: CDR1 SQVTM and CDR2 ANQGSEA. CDR3 nucleotides: TGCAGCGTTGAATTGGTCAGCACAGATACGCAGTATCTT. Protein product: CSVELVSTDTQYL.

As concerns this clonotype: It may be a read error: a sequence one base away is much more abundant. The chain carries TRBV25-1 and TRBJ1-5, with D unclear. The CDR3 is made up of 13 amino acids. Germline V gene data show CDR1 as MGHDK and CDR2 as SYGVNS. Written as DNA, the CDR3 is TGCAGTGCTAGACGTGAGGAGCATCTGCCCCAGCATTTT. This sequence encodes CSARREEHLPQHF.

This clonotype came up many times. The chain carries TRBV15 and TRBJ2-5, with 9 bases that match TRBD2. The CDR3 consists of 16 residues. Germline values: CDR1 LNHNV, CDR2 YYDKDF (reference sequence). V lost 0 bases and J lost 2; bases outside the gene matches: 4. This chain's CDR3 is CATSRDETSGQETQYF. The CDR3 DNA sequence: TGTGCCACCAGCAGAGATGAGACTAGCGGACAAGAGACCCAGTACTTC.

With respect to this clonotype: Mismatch with germline at one junction end may stem from a read error. The J gene is TRBJ1-1, the V gene TRBV7-2, with 7 positions matching TRBD1. The CDR3 runs 16 residues. CDR1 is SGHTA and CDR2 is FQGNSA in the germline V gene. CDR3 loop: CASSQDPGGAVTEAFF. The DNA of the CDR3 is TGCGCCAGCAGCCAAGATCCAGGGGGAGCCGTCACTGAAGCTTTCTTT.

The chain joins TRBV6-5 to TRBJ2-7; possible D gene TRBD2, 6 bases. The CDR3 totals 11 residues. V was trimmed by 2 bases and J by 12 bases, leaving 11 bases between them. Per germline, CDR1 MNHEY and CDR2 SVGAGI. As DNA, the CDR3 is TGTGCCAGCAGTTACGTGGGGAGGTCGTACTTC. It encodes CASSYVGRSYF.

The chain couples TRBV10-3 to TRBJ1-5; 9 positions agree with TRBD1. After removal of 8 bases from V and 4 bases from J, the junction contained 6 bases not matched to a gene. Germline loops: CDR1 ENHRY, CDR2 SYGVKD. This CDR3 is 14 amino acids long. This CDR3 reads CAISTGGVNQPQHF. CDR3 nucleotides: TGTGCCATCTCGACAGGGGGAGTTAATCAGCCCCAGCATTTT.

The CDR3 DNA reads as TGCAGCGTTGGGGAGCGGGAGGGCAACGTCCTGACTTTC. It yields the protein CSVGEREGNVLTF. The chain uses TRBV29-1 and TRBJ2-6; 10 positions agree with TRBD2. CDR3 length equals 13 residues. The V gene end was trimmed by 4 bases and the J gene end by 9 bases; junction bases not matched to a gene: 3. Germline V gene sequence: CDR1 SQVTM, CDR2 ANQGSEA.

With respect to this clonotype: This clone may be a read error of a much larger clone one base away. V is TRBV5-1 and J is TRBJ1-4; D uncertain. Germline CDR1 is SGHRS and CDR2 is YFSETQ. This CDR3 is built from 13 residues. CDR3 nucleotide sequence: TGCGCCAGCAGCTTGGTGGGAAATGAAGAACTGTTTTTT. This translates into CASSLVGNEELFF.

The chain is built from TRBV2 and TRBJ1-1; D call uncertain. Germline CDR1 is SNHLY and CDR2 is FYNNEI. This CDR3 comprises 13 residues. V lost 6 bases to trimming and J lost 7 bases, with 15 bases between them. The CDR3 sequence: CASRAPPADEAFF. The CDR3 nucleotides read TGTGCCAGCAGAGCACCCCCAGCGGATGAAGCTTTCTTT.

The V call is TRBV7-9, the J call TRBJ2-7, with TRBD2 matching 10 bases. Unmatched junction bases numbered 3, after V lost 3 bases and J lost 1 base. The CDR3 contains 15 residues. Germline V lookup: CDR1 SEHNR, CDR2 FQNEAQ (reference sequence). In nucleotides, the CDR3 is TGTGCCAGCAGCTTGGAGACTAGCGGGTCCTACGAGCAGTACTTC. The encoded protein is CASSLETSGSYEQYF.

The rearrangement links TRBV10-3 to TRBJ1-1; D might be TRBD1 (5 bases). Germline V lookup: CDR1 ENHRY, CDR2 SYGVKD. This CDR3 is built from 12 residues. The CDR3 region has the DNA TGTGCTAATGGACACGGAAACACTGAAGCTTTCTTT. Protein sequence: CANGHGNTEAFF.

The rearrangement uses TRBV11-1 and TRBJ2-2; TRBD1 matches at 8 bases. After removal of 6 bases from V and 4 bases from J, the junction contained 7 bases not matched to a gene. This CDR3 is built from 15 residues. In germline, CDR1 is SGHAT, CDR2 FQDESV (reference sequence). The CDR3 DNA follows: TGTGCCAGCAGGCCGGGACAGGTCCGCACCGGGGAGCTGTTTTTT. Protein: CASRPGQVRTGELFF.

There are a few counts of this clonotype. The chain links TRBV14 to TRBJ1-1; D is unresolved. This CDR3 has 12 residues. The V gene lost 3 bases and the J gene lost 7 bases, with 9 bases spanning the gap. CDR1 and CDR2 (germline): SGHDN, FVKESK. The CDR3 spells CASSHGPLEAFF. For the CDR3, the DNA is TGTGCCAGCAGCCACGGACCGCTTGAAGCTTTCTTT.

This clonotype was seen a handful of times. This CDR3 is CASSYFERDRSEQYF. CDR3 bases: TGTGCCAGCAGTTATTTCGAGCGGGACAGGAGCGAGCAGTACTTC. The rearrangement links TRBV6-6 to TRBJ2-7; maybe TRBD1 (8 bases). CDR1 and CDR2 from the germline V gene are MNHNY and SVGAGI (reference sequence). The CDR3 runs 15 residues. The ends were cut back, 3 bases at V and 6 bases at J, with 18 bases in the middle.

The rearrangement uses TRBV29-1 and TRBJ1-4, with D tentatively TRBD1 (5 bases). Germline V lookup: CDR1 SQVTM, CDR2 ANQGSEA. V was pared by 8 bases and J by 1 base, with 11 bases between. This CDR3 is built from 13 residues. The CDR3 DNA sequence: TGCAGCCTCGGGACGGGAACTAATGAAAAACTGTTTTTT. It codes for CSLGTGTNEKLFF.

This clonotype has just one count. The gene calls are TRBV7-2 and TRBJ1-1, with TRBD1 matching 8 bases. V shed 5 bases, J shed 4 bases, and the junction held 15 bases outside the gene matches. Germline V gene lookup returns CDR1 SGHTA and CDR2 FQGNSA. The CDR3 is made up of 17 amino acids. This chain's CDR3 is CASSLPVHRGSATEAFF. The CDR3 nucleotides read TGTGCCAGCAGCCTCCCAGTGCACAGGGGGTCGGCCACTGAAGCTTTCTTT.

J is TRBJ2-5 and V is TRBV10-3; D might be TRBD1 or TRBD2, each matching 5 bases. There are 12 residues in the CDR3. Trimming removed 6 bases from V and 4 bases from J, with 9 bases in between. Looked up from germline, CDR1 is ENHRY and CDR2 is SYGVKD. In DNA form, the CDR3 reads TGTGCCATCAGCGGGACGCGAGAGACCCAGTACTTC. This gives the protein CAISGTRETQYF.